The 26 T cell receptor beta chains below all came from one sample that was sequenced in a study of T cells in women clearing cervical HPV infection. Assay used: immunoSEQ multiplex PCR; TCRdb lists only in-frame clones, some missing. Seen in this sample are around 35,000 clones; the ten most common clones hold about 1.6%. Sequenced: blood buffy coat. These receptors were collected from a woman aged 18 to 75 with a cervical HPV16 infection that either progressed to CIN3+ or cleared (not recorded which).

Remarks on this clone: The CDR3 extends 3 residues past the end of the read, so its final part is completed from the germline J gene. The chain links TRBV7-2 to TRBJ1-2, with D possibly matching TRBD1 (5 bases). The CDR3 length is 14 residues. The germline V gene encodes CDR1 SGHTA and CDR2 FQGNSA. The chain's CDR3 is CASSSGTTPYDYTF. The DNA read from the CDR3 is TGTGCCAGCAGCTCAGGGACTACCCCCTACGAC. The full variable domain, completed using reference TRBV7-2 and TRBJ1-2, is GAGVSQSPSNKVTEKGKDVELRCDPISGHTALYWYRQSLGQGLEFLIYFQGNSAPDKSGLPSDRFSAERTGGSVSTLTIQRTQQEDSAVYLCASSSGTTPYDYTFGSGTRLTVV.

As concerns this clone: Read sequence stops 3 residues before the CDR3 end, and the germline J gene provides the missing end. V is TRBV19 and J is TRBJ2-2; 7 nucleotides agree with TRBD2. Trimming took 3 bases from V and 4 from J; bases not matched to a gene: 8. Germline V gene data show CDR1 as LNHDA and CDR2 as SQIVND (reference sequence). The CDR3 runs to 16 residues. The CDR3 reads CASSIGGVLITGELFF. The sequenced CDR3 bases are TGTGCCAGTAGTATTGGGGGGGTTTTGATCACCGGGGAG. Variable domain in full (rest from reference TRBV19 and TRBJ2-2): DGGITQSPKYLFRKEGQNVTLSCEQNLNHDAMYWYRQDPGQGLRLIYYSQIVNDFQKGDIAEGYSVSREKKESFPLTVTSAQKNPTAFYLCASSIGGVLITGELFFGEGSRLTVL.

Incomplete CDR3 DNA: TGCAGTGCTAGAGAAGGGTTGAATGAG. Its protein is CSAREGLNE. From start to end, the CDR3 is CSAREGLNEQFF. The chain employs TRBV20-1 and TRBJ2-1; no clear D gene. The CDR3 end is not reached by the read, which stops 3 residues before it; the germline J gene fills it in. The CDR3 loop spans 12 amino acids. CDR1 and CDR2 from the germline V gene are DFQATT and SNEGSKA (reference sequence). V dropped 0 bases and J dropped 7 bases, with 7 bases sitting between them.

With respect to this clone: The read ends 3 residues early relative to the CDR3; the germline J gene fills the gap. The rearrangement joins TRBV20-1 to TRBJ2-5; D may be TRBD1 (7 bases). The V gene's germline CDR1 is DFQATT and CDR2 SNEGSKA (reference sequence). The CDR3 is 14 residues long. The V end was cut by 4 bases, the J end by 5 bases, with 17 bases between. The CDR3 loop is CSATLTGRIETQYF. The covered CDR3 bases are TGCAGTGCTACCCTGACAGGGAGGATCGAGACC.

As concerns this clone: The read halts 3 residues ahead of the CDR3 end, with the missing end drawn from the germline J gene. The gene calls are TRBV7-9 and TRBJ1-5; D is perhaps TRBD1 (6 bases). The CDR3 sequence is 14 residues long. In germline, CDR1 is SEHNR, CDR2 FQNEAQ (reference sequence). Deletions cut 3 bases from V and 7 bases from J, with 13 bases between. CDR3 protein: CASSLTTGGQPQHF. CDR3 DNA, as far as it was read: TGTGCCAGCAGCTTGACGACAGGAGGACAGCCC.

Notes on this clone: From the germline J gene comes the end of the CDR3, since the read stops 3 residues before it. The chain couples TRBV19 to TRBJ2-4; 9 bases map to TRBD1. Looked up from germline, CDR1 is LNHDA and CDR2 is SQIVND (reference sequence). CDR3 length: 14 amino acids. This CDR3 reads CASSSTGGAYGQYF. The sequenced part of the CDR3 DNA is TGTGCCAGTAGTTCTACAGGGGGCGCGTATGGT.

On this clone: Sequencing ends 3 residues short of the CDR3 end; the germline J gene provides the rest. The genes are TRBV6-2 or TRBV6-3 and TRBJ2-3; TRBD1 matches 7 bases. The CDR3 runs to 17 residues. Germline V gene lookup returns CDR1 MNHEY and CDR2 SVGEGT. The part of the CDR3 DNA that was read is TGTGCCAGCAGTTACCCGGGACAGCCCATTAGCAATCAGCCG. Translated, it gives CASSYPGQPISNQP. The full CDR3 sequence reads CASSYPGQPISNQPQYF.

Comment on this clone: The read terminates 3 residues before the CDR3 end, so the remaining end is supplied by the germline J gene. The rearrangement joins TRBV19 to TRBJ1-2, with TRBD1 as a possible D gene (5 bases). CDR3 length: 13 residues. The germline CDR1 and CDR2 sequences are LNHDA and SQIVND (reference sequence). CDR3 residues: CASSMGLDNDYTF. The DNA read from the CDR3 is TGTGCCAGTAGTATGGGACTAGACAATGAC. The entire variable domain, with the rest obtained from reference TRBV19 and TRBJ1-2, is as follows: DGGITQSPKYLFRKEGQNVTLSCEQNLNHDAMYWYRQDPGQGLRLIYYSQIVNDFQKGDIAEGYSVSREKKESFPLTVTSAQKNPTAFYLCASSMGLDNDYTFGSGTRLTVV.

Concerning this clone itself: The read ends 3 residues shy of where the CDR3 ends; the end is completed using the germline J gene. The rearrangement links TRBV7-9 to TRBJ2-5; D unclear. V was trimmed by 1 base and J by 2 bases, leaving 8 bases between them. This CDR3 contains 14 residues. In germline, CDR1 is SEHNR, CDR2 FQNEAQ (reference sequence). CDR3 sequence reads: CASSLDAEQETQYF. The CDR3 DNA, read in part, is TGTGCCAGCAGCTTAGATGCGGAACAAGAGACC.

Regarding this clone: The CDR3 goes on 3 residues after the read ends, and that part is filled in from the germline J gene. The rearrangement uses TRBV2 and TRBJ1-2; possibly TRBD1 for D (5 bases). From germline, CDR1 is SNHLY and CDR2 FYNNEI. The CDR3 sequence is 14 residues long. The CDR3 sequence is CASRGFQSYNDYTF. The DNA read from the CDR3 is TGTGCCAGCCGGGGGTTCCAATCCTACAATGAC.

The sequenced part of the CDR3 DNA is TGTGCCAGCAGCCGGGGTAGCGGGAGCCGAGCCGGGGAG. This sequence encodes CASSRGSGSRAGE. The whole CDR3 protein is CASSRGSGSRAGELFF. The chain has TRBV14 and TRBJ2-2; 9 bases align to TRBD2. Coverage ceases 3 residues before the CDR3 finishes, and the germline J gene fills in the end. CDR1 is SGHDN and CDR2 is FVKESK in the germline V gene. The CDR3 length is 16 residues. Trimming at V came to 4 bases and at J to 6 bases, leaving 9 bases not matched to a gene.

Concerning this clone: With the read ending 3 residues before the CDR3 end, the germline J gene is used to fill in that end. The chain uses TRBV6-1 and TRBJ2-2; D gene uncertain. V was pared by 1 base and J by 1 base, with 13 bases between. The germline V gene encodes CDR1 MNHNS and CDR2 SASEGT. This CDR3 has 17 amino acids. CDR3 bases read: TGTGCCAGCAGTGAAGACGTCGGCGGTCTGAACACCGGGGAG. Its translation: CASSEDVGGLNTGE. The entire CDR3 protein is CASSEDVGGLNTGELFF.

With regard to this clone: The sequenced fragment ends 3 residues before the CDR3 boundary, so the rest is inferred from the germline J gene. V and J are TRBV5-4 and TRBJ2-5; TRBD1 is a possible D gene (6 bases). Between the trimmed V and J ends, which lost 4 bases and 5 bases, there was a span of 18 bases. Germline values: CDR1 SGHNT, CDR2 YYREEE (reference sequence). The CDR3 has 15 residues. CDR3 amino acids: CASSRRGQGSETQYF. The CDR3 bases that were read are TGTGCCAGCAGCCGCCGCGGGCAGGGGAGCGAGACC.

Notes on this clone: The CDR3 goes on 3 residues after the read ends, and that part is filled in from the germline J gene. This chain links TRBV19 with TRBJ1-3; D ambiguous. Trimming stripped 6 bases from V and 3 bases from J, with 15 bases between. CDR1 is LNHDA and CDR2 is SQIVND in the germline V gene (reference sequence). The CDR3 has 15 amino acids. Incomplete CDR3 DNA: TGTGCCAGTAGCCCACCCTATTTGGTTGGAAACACC. The encoded protein is CASSPPYLVGNT. The full CDR3 is CASSPPYLVGNTIYF.

Of note for this clone: The read is 3 residues too short to cover the CDR3 end, so that end is filled in from the germline J gene. The chain joins TRBV20-1 to TRBJ2-6; 7 positions match TRBD1. CDR3 length equals 15 residues. Germline CDR1 and CDR2: DFQATT and SNEGSKA (reference sequence). With V trimmed by 3 bases and J by 2 bases, 4 bases remained unmatched. CDR3 DNA (partial): TGCAGTGCTAGGCCCCAGGGGGCTGGGGCCAACGTC. Translating it yields CSARPQGAGANV. The entire CDR3 protein is CSARPQGAGANVLTF.

CDR3 residues: CATSDWQETQYF. CDR3 DNA (partial): TGTGCCACCTCGGACTGGCAAGAGACC. The genes are TRBV19 and TRBJ2-5; D may be TRBD2 (5 bases). From the germline J gene comes the end of the CDR3, since the read stops 3 residues before it. The CDR3 spans 12 residues. Deletions cut 10 bases from V and 2 bases from J, with 11 bases between. CDR1 and CDR2 (germline): LNHDA, SQIVND (reference sequence).

About this clone itself: The read gets to within 3 residues of the CDR3 end, and the germline J gene fills in the rest. The V call is TRBV29-1, the J call TRBJ1-2; 8 bases map to TRBD1. Germline V gene sequence: CDR1 SQVTM, CDR2 ANQGSEA. With 5 bases clipped from V and 7 bases from J, the junction kept 15 bases outside the gene matches. The CDR3 consists of 15 residues. The CDR3 bases that were read are TGCAGCGTTAGGGAGACGGCAGGGGGCGCGGGTGGC. Its protein product is CSVRETAGGAGG. The whole CDR3 region reads CSVRETAGGAGGYTF.

As regards this clone: The sequenced fragment ends 3 residues before the CDR3 boundary, so the rest is inferred from the germline J gene. V is TRBV7-2 and J is TRBJ2-7, with D possibly being TRBD2 (6 bases). Germline CDR1 is SGHTA and CDR2 is FQGNSA. V shed 2 bases and J shed 4 bases, with 12 bases lying between them. The CDR3 has 14 amino acids. The CDR3 bases that were read are TGTGCCAGCAGCTTAACCAGCGGGCCTTACGAG. This codes for CASSLTSGPYE. From start to end, the CDR3 is CASSLTSGPYEQYF.

A word on this clone: The read is 3 residues too short to cover the CDR3 end, so that end is filled in from the germline J gene. The chain recombines TRBV20-1 with TRBJ2-1; possibly TRBD2 for D (5 bases). The V end was cut by 0 bases, the J end by 5 bases, with 17 bases between. The CDR3 has 16 amino acids. Germline-derived CDR1 and CDR2 are DFQATT and SNEGSKA (reference sequence). CDR3 DNA, as far as it was read: TGCAGTGCTAGAGATCTAAAGGGCGGGTGGAACAATGAG. This translates into CSARDLKGGWNNE. The full CDR3 reads CSARDLKGGWNNEQFF.

To note about this clone: The sequence runs out 3 residues before the end of the CDR3; the remainder is reconstructed from the germline J gene. The V and J genes are TRBV4-2 and TRBJ2-3, with D maybe TRBD2 (5 bases). The CDR3 has 14 amino acids. Trimming took 2 bases from V and 5 from J, leaving 11 bases between them. CDR1 LGHNA and CDR2 YNFKEQ come from the germline V gene. CDR3 DNA, as far as it was read: TGTGCCAGCAGCCAACGGCGGGTGGGAGATACG. Protein: CASSQRRVGDT. The whole CDR3 sequence reads CASSQRRVGDTQYF.

In the case of this clone: Sequencing ends 3 residues short of the CDR3 end; the germline J gene provides the rest. V gene TRBV20-1 combines with J gene TRBJ2-5, with D possibly TRBD2 on 5 matching bases. The CDR3 covers 15 residues. Germline loops: CDR1 DFQATT, CDR2 SNEGSKA (reference sequence). Trimming removed 2 bases at V and 5 bases at J, with 18 bases between. The sequenced CDR3 bases are TGCAGTGCTAGAAGTAGTTCGGGGATTGGGGAGACC. Its protein product is CSARSSSGIGET. The complete CDR3 protein is CSARSSSGIGETQYF.

Turning to this clone: The read is 3 residues too short to cover the CDR3 end, so that end is filled in from the germline J gene. The rearrangement uses TRBV5-6 and TRBJ2-2; 9 bases align to TRBD1. This CDR3 is 14 amino acids long. CDR1 is SGHDT, CDR2 YYEEEE, per germline. CDR3 region: CASSTRDRVSPLFF. The sequenced part of the CDR3 DNA is TGTGCCAGCAGCACCCGGGACAGGGTTTCACCG.

To note about this clone: The CDR3 end is not reached by the read, which stops 3 residues before it; the germline J gene fills it in. This chain uses TRBV28 with TRBJ2-7, with 8 bases that match TRBD2. Germline loops: CDR1 MDHEN, CDR2 SYDVKM. The CDR3 is made up of 17 amino acids. V dropped 2 bases and J dropped 4; count of bases not matched to a gene: 13. CDR3 amino acids: CASSLGGSGSGVYEQYF. The DNA read from the CDR3 is TGTGCCAGCAGTTTAGGGGGAAGCGGGAGCGGGGTATACGAG.

About this clone: The observed sequence ends 3 residues before the CDR3 terminus, with the missing tail filled in from the germline J gene. The chain recombines TRBV7-9 with TRBJ2-7; 8 nucleotides align to TRBD2. CDR1 is SEHNR, CDR2 FQNEAQ, per germline (reference sequence). This CDR3 has 15 amino acids. V was pared by 1 base and J by 6 bases, with 8 bases of the junction left unmatched. Incomplete CDR3 DNA: TGTGCCAGCAGCTTAGTTGCGGGGGGCTCACCCGAG. It translates to CASSLVAGGSPE. The CDR3, in full, reads CASSLVAGGSPEQYF.

Notes on this clone: The CDR3 goes on 3 residues after the read ends, and that part is filled in from the germline J gene. This rearrangement joins TRBV28 to TRBJ2-7; TRBD2 is a possible D gene (6 bases). Deletions cut 5 bases from V and 5 bases from J, with 13 bases between. The CDR3 extends over 13 amino acids. Germline values: CDR1 MDHEN, CDR2 SYDVKM. This CDR3 is CASSGRGGHEQYF. The DNA read from the CDR3 is TGTGCCAGCAGTGGGCGGGGCGGCCACGAG.

In regard to this clone: With the read ending 3 residues before the CDR3 end, the germline J gene is used to fill in that end. V usage is TRBV2 and J usage is TRBJ2-3; D is possibly TRBD2 (5 bases). CDR3 size: 12 residues. Germline V gene lookup returns CDR1 SNHLY and CDR2 FYNNEI. Trimming shortened V by 4 bases and J by 4 bases, and 6 bases separated the two germline ends. CDR3 DNA, as far as it was read: TGTGCCAGCAGTGTTAGCGCAGATACG. Translation gives CASSVSADT. The full CDR3 sequence reads CASSVSADTQYF.